The 30 T cell receptor beta chains listed next were all sequenced from one sample in a study of cytomegalovirus exposure and HLA in healthy donors. PCR amplification relied on 60 Vbeta primers (plus 13 Jbeta primers). Sequencing was performed with immunoSEQ multiplex PCR; in TCRdb, only in-frame clones are kept and a portion is missing. The sample consists of more than 100,000 clones, just under 80% of them appearing once. The sample consisted of PBMCs. These receptors all come from a woman younger than 30 in good health and CMV-seronegative.

This chain uses TRBV5-1 with TRBJ1-4, with 8 bases fitting TRBD1. Looked up from germline, CDR1 is SGHRS and CDR2 is YFSETQ. The V and J ends lost 2 bases and 8 bases, in that order; junction bases with no gene match: 5. The CDR3 sequence is 14 residues long. CDR3: CASSFGQGLEKLFF. For the CDR3, the DNA is TGCGCCAGCAGCTTCGGACAGGGCTTAGAAAAACTGTTTTTT. Using reference TRBV5-1 and TRBJ1-4 for the parts outside the CDR3, the full variable domain is KAGVTQTPRYLIKTRGQQVTLSCSPISGHRSVSWYQQTPGQGLQFLFEYFSETQRNKGNFPGRFSGRQFSNSRSEMNVSTLELGDSALYLCASSFGQGLEKLFFGSGTQLSVL.

The gene calls are TRBV7-9 and TRBJ2-5; D possibly corresponds to TRBD1 (6 bases). This CDR3 comprises 17 residues. Germline V gene lookup returns CDR1 SEHNR and CDR2 FQNEAQ (reference sequence). The V gene lost 5 bases and the J gene lost 0 bases, with 19 bases spanning the gap. CDR3 in amino acids: CASSTSGTPFYQETQYF. Written as DNA, the CDR3 is TGTGCCAGCAGCACCTCCGGGACACCCTTTTACCAAGAGACCCAGTACTTC.

The chain combines TRBV1 with TRBJ2-3; the table's TRBD2 call for D was not verified on the DNA. TRBV1 is shown as a pseudogene. This CDR3 is 13 amino acids long. CDR3 sequence: CTSSQGTGDTQYF. The CDR3 nucleotides are TGCACCAGCAGCCAAGGGACGGGGGATACGCAGTATTTT.

Comment on this clone: At one of its ends the junction is not consistent with the germline gene, which may arise from a read error. J is TRBJ1-5 and V is TRBV5-8, with 8 bases lining up with TRBD1. This CDR3 contains 17 residues. The V gene's germline CDR1 is SGHTS and CDR2 YDEGEE. The CDR3 protein is CVSSFRTGLFDNQPQHF. The CDR3 DNA reads TGTGTCAGCAGCTTTCGGACAGGGCTGTTTGACAATCAGCCCCAGCATTTT. Variable domain in full (rest from reference TRBV5-8 and TRBJ1-5): EAGVTQSPTHLIKTRGQQATLRCSPISGHTSVYWYQQALGLGLQFLLWYDEGEERNRGNFPPRFSGRQFPNYSSELNVNALELEDSALYLCVSSFRTGLFDNQPQHFGDGTRLSIL.

The chain employs TRBV28 and TRBJ2-5; TRBD1 matches 9 bases. There are 15 residues in the CDR3. Germline V gives CDR1 MDHEN, CDR2 SYDVKM. Trimming at V came to 6 bases and at J to 2 bases, leaving 7 bases not matched to a gene. CDR3 loop: CASSSLGTGQETQYF. CDR3 sequence (DNA): TGTGCCAGCAGCTCCCTCGGGACAGGGCAAGAGACCCAGTACTTC. The whole variable domain, remainder taken from reference TRBV28 and TRBJ2-5, is DVKVTQSSRYLVKRTGEKVFLECVQDMDHENMFWYRQDPGLGLRLIYFSYDVKMKEKGDIPEGYSVSREKKERFSLILESASTNQTSMYLCASSSLGTGQETQYFGPGTRLLVL.

The rearrangement joins TRBV12-5 to TRBJ1-1; no clear D. Deletions cut 3 bases from V and 0 bases from J, with 17 bases between. The V gene's germline CDR1 is LGHNT and CDR2 FRNRAP. The CDR3 is 17 residues long. The CDR3 bases are TGTGCTAGTGGTTTCCTACGGGTAAGGAGTATGAACACTGAAGCTTTCTTT. Translating it yields CASGFLRVRSMNTEAFF.

The V and J genes are TRBV7-2 and TRBJ2-3; maybe TRBD1 (5 bases). The CDR3 extends over 15 amino acids. Germline-derived CDR1 and CDR2 are SGHTA and FQGNSA. V gave up 5 bases and J gave up 2 bases, with 14 bases separating them. The CDR3 loop reads CASSHGQILTDTQYF. The CDR3 bases are TGTGCCAGCAGCCATGGACAAATACTCACAGATACGCAGTATTTT.

This chain uses TRBV30 with TRBJ2-5, with 13 bases matching TRBD2. The CDR3 runs to 16 residues. Trimming at V came to 8 bases and at J to 4 bases, leaving 13 bases not matched to a gene. Per germline, CDR1 GTSNPN and CDR2 SVGIG (reference sequence). CDR3 in amino acids: CARRTSGRLGGETQYF. The DNA of the CDR3 is TGTGCCCGTCGGACTAGCGGGAGATTGGGGGGAGAGACCCAGTACTTC.

The table lists this clone with a few counts. The chain recombines TRBV6-5 with TRBJ2-1, with a weak D call TRBD2 (6 bases). CDR1 MNHEY and CDR2 SVGAGI come from the germline V gene. The CDR3 has 14 amino acids. V lost 2 bases, J lost 5 bases, and 10 bases lay in between. The CDR3 spells CASSYVGGNNEQFF. DNA of the CDR3: TGTGCCAGCAGTTACGTGGGAGGCAACAATGAGCAGTTCTTC.

This clone came up a few times. This chain joins TRBV5-1 and TRBJ2-1; a possible D gene is TRBD1 (6 bases). Trimming took 0 bases from V and 5 from J, leaving 9 bases between them. The CDR3 totals 14 residues. Germline V CDR1 and CDR2: SGHRS, YFSETQ. The DNA for the CDR3 is TGCGCCAGCAGCTTGGCCGCAGGGGACAATGAGCAGTTCTTC. Amino acids: CASSLAAGDNEQFF.

The CDR3 here is CASSQESYGELFF. The CDR3 DNA reads TGCGCCAGCAGCCAAGAGAGTTATGGGGAGCTGTTTTTT. The chain carries TRBV4-1 and TRBJ2-2, with D uncertain. This CDR3 contains 13 residues. Germline V gene data show CDR1 as MGHRA and CDR2 as YSYEKL. V gave up 0 bases and J gave up 8 bases, with 7 bases separating them.

The rearrangement uses TRBV5-6 and TRBJ1-1; the D gene is possibly TRBD1 (6 bases). Germline-derived CDR1 and CDR2 are SGHDT and YYEEEE. V gave up 5 bases and J gave up 8 bases, with 16 bases separating them. The length of the CDR3 is 13 residues. The chain's CDR3 is CASRKQGRREAFF. In DNA form, the CDR3 reads TGTGCCAGCAGAAAACAGGGAAGGCGAGAAGCTTTCTTT.

V and J are TRBV4-1 and TRBJ1-2; 10 bases line up with TRBD1. The CDR3 is made up of 18 amino acids. Germline trimming cut 6 bases from V and 6 bases from J; bases unmatched to any gene: 19. From germline, CDR1 is MGHRA and CDR2 YSYEKL. CDR3: CASRKGTGESFFDHGYTF. CDR3 nucleotides: TGCGCCAGCAGGAAGGGGACAGGGGAATCTTTTTTTGATCATGGCTACACCTTC.

J is TRBJ2-2 and V is TRBV5-4; D is perhaps TRBD2 (6 bases). The CDR3 loop spans 15 amino acids. CDR1 is SGHNT and CDR2 is YYREEE in the germline V gene (reference sequence). V shed 0 bases and J shed 4 bases, with 10 bases lying between them. This CDR3 is CASSLVGGLTGELFF. The CDR3 coding sequence is TGTGCCAGCAGCTTGGTTGGGGGACTCACCGGGGAGCTGTTTTTT.

The V call is TRBV27, the J call TRBJ1-4, with D perhaps matching TRBD1 (6 bases). This CDR3 has 14 residues. Trimming left V 6 bases short and J 4 bases short, with 12 bases between. Germline assignment: CDR1 MNHEY and CDR2 SMNVEV (reference sequence). For the CDR3, the DNA is TGTGCCAGCAGGGGCTGGGACATTAATGAAAAACTGTTTTTT. This translates into CASRGWDINEKLFF.

The chain is built from TRBV27 and TRBJ1-2, with 12 bases lining up with TRBD1. Germline lookup yields CDR1 MNHEY and CDR2 SMNVEV (reference sequence). Unmatched junction bases numbered 14, after V lost 5 bases and J lost 7 bases. CDR3 size: 17 residues. The CDR3 loop is CASSPSGTGGVTSGYTF. CDR3 nucleotide sequence: TGTGCCAGCAGTCCCTCCGGGACAGGGGGCGTTACAAGTGGCTACACCTTC.

The V and J genes are TRBV6-5 and TRBJ1-2; 10 positions match TRBD1. Germline V lookup: CDR1 MNHEY, CDR2 SVGAGI. Trimming removed 0 bases from V and 7 bases from J; junction bases left unmatched: 5. This CDR3 is 15 amino acids long. This chain's CDR3 is CASSYSDRGILGYTF. DNA for the CDR3: TGTGCCAGCAGTTACTCGGACAGGGGGATTCTTGGCTACACCTTC.

The genes are TRBV2 and TRBJ2-5; D remains ambiguous. CDR1 and CDR2 (germline): SNHLY, FYNNEI. V lost 7 bases and J lost 4, with 13 bases in between. The CDR3 covers 13 residues. This CDR3 is CASMTFTGETQYF. The CDR3 nucleotides read TGTGCCAGCATGACTTTCACTGGAGAGACCCAGTACTTC.

The chain employs TRBV5-1 and TRBJ2-1; tentative D call: TRBD1 (6 bases). With 0 bases removed from V and 6 bases from J, the gap between germline ends came to 10 bases. Germline V gives CDR1 SGHRS, CDR2 YFSETQ. The CDR3 consists of 14 residues. The CDR3 DNA is TGCGCCAGCAGCTTGGTTCTGACAGGCAATGAGCAGTTCTTC. Its translation is CASSLVLTGNEQFF.

This clone was counted at least ten times. The rearrangement uses TRBV6-5 and TRBJ1-4, with D unresolved. Germline V CDR1 and CDR2: MNHEY, SVGAGI. The V end lost 6 bases, the J end lost 0 bases, and 11 bases lay between the germline ends. CDR3 size: 15 residues. The CDR3 nucleotides read TGTGCCAGCAGACTTGACACCACAACTAATGAAAAACTGTTTTTT. This encodes CASRLDTTTNEKLFF.

This chain links TRBV5-1 with TRBJ2-3; 12 nucleotides line up with TRBD2. In germline, CDR1 is SGHRS, CDR2 YFSETQ. The CDR3 spans 17 residues. Germline trimming cut 0 bases from V and 4 bases from J; bases unmatched to any gene: 6. The DNA for the CDR3 is TGCGCCAGCAGCTTGGTGGCTAGCGGGAGGGTCCCAGATACGCAGTATTTT. This translates into CASSLVASGRVPDTQYF.

The V call is TRBV12-2, the J call TRBJ1-2; the table's D call, TRBD1, has no DNA check behind it. TRBV12-2 is annotated as a pseudogene. The CDR3 loop spans 15 amino acids. The CDR3 region is CASRLGDRATSGYTF. The CDR3 DNA reads TGTGCAAGTCGCTTAGGGGACAGGGCCACTAGTGGCTACACCTTC.

The chain is built from TRBV6-1 and TRBJ2-7; TRBD2 aligns across 10 bases. With V trimmed by 7 bases and J by 4 bases, 7 bases remained unmatched. The CDR3 has 14 residues. From germline, CDR1 is MNHNS and CDR2 SASEGT. CDR3 nucleotide sequence: TGTGCCAGCACCCCCGGGACTAGCGTTTACGAGCAGTACTTC. Its translation is CASTPGTSVYEQYF.

The J gene is TRBJ1-5, the V gene TRBV7-2, with D maybe TRBD1 (5 bases). Trimming shortened V by 4 bases and J by 0 bases, and 13 bases separated the two germline ends. This CDR3 has 16 amino acids. Germline CDR1 and CDR2: SGHTA and FQGNSA. This chain's CDR3 is CASSSAGYYSNQPQHF. The CDR3 DNA follows: TGTGCCAGCAGCTCTGCAGGGTACTATAGCAATCAGCCCCAGCATTTT.

About this clone itself: The conserved phenylalanine or tryptophan normally closing the CDR3 is absent here, so this likely arose from a read error. The DNA is left out, because the CDR3 cannot be placed on it with certainty; the CDR3 is given as TCRdb lists it. The rearrangement uses TRBV6-4 and TRBJ1-1; the listed D gene, TRBD1, was not tested against the DNA. The CDR3 spans 11 residues, counting both ends. Germline CDR1 is MRHNA and CDR2 is SNTAGT. CDR3 region: CASSGTGGIHG.

This chain joins TRBV5-8 and TRBJ2-1; 12 bases map to TRBD1. The CDR3 length is 15 residues. Germline CDR1 and CDR2: SGHTS and YDEGEE. The trim removed 5 bases at V and 8 bases at J, leaving 8 bases unmatched. The CDR3 loop is CASSRGTGGLDEQFF. The CDR3 DNA reads as TGTGCCAGCAGTCGTGGGACAGGGGGCTTAGATGAGCAGTTCTTC.

V is TRBV7-9 and J is TRBJ2-2; D not resolved. Deletions cut 5 bases from V and 3 bases from J, with 13 bases between. CDR1 is SEHNR and CDR2 is FQNEAQ in the germline V gene (reference sequence). The CDR3 is made up of 15 amino acids. The CDR3 DNA follows: TGTGCCAGCAGCCCCCTCGCTAGATACACCGGGGAGCTGTTTTTT. This sequence encodes CASSPLARYTGELFF.

This clone was counted a few times. The chain is built from TRBV7-9 and TRBJ1-4; D uncertain. In germline, CDR1 is SEHNR, CDR2 FQNEAQ (reference sequence). With 2 bases removed from V and 7 bases from J, the gap between germline ends came to 8 bases. The CDR3 contains 13 residues. The CDR3 coding sequence is TGTGCCAGCAGCTTATCCAGCGGTGAAAAACTGTTTTTT. Amino acids: CASSLSSGEKLFF.

The chain uses TRBV4-1 and TRBJ2-7, with 14 bases fitting TRBD2. The germline V gene has CDR1 MGHRA and CDR2 YSYEKL. The CDR3 has 16 residues. V was pared by 3 bases and J by 2 bases, with 3 bases of the junction left unmatched. CDR3 amino acids: CASSQGLAGEAYEQYF. In DNA, the CDR3 is TGCGCCAGCAGCCAGGGACTAGCGGGAGAGGCCTACGAGCAGTACTTC.

This sequence joins TRBV4-1 and TRBJ1-3; unclear D gene. The CDR3 has 15 residues. With 0 bases removed from V and 7 bases from J, the gap between germline ends came to 13 bases. From germline, CDR1 is MGHRA and CDR2 YSYEKL. CDR3 in DNA: TGCGCCAGCAGCCAAGAGAGGGAAAGAGATAACACCATATATTTT. Translation gives CASSQERERDNTIYF.